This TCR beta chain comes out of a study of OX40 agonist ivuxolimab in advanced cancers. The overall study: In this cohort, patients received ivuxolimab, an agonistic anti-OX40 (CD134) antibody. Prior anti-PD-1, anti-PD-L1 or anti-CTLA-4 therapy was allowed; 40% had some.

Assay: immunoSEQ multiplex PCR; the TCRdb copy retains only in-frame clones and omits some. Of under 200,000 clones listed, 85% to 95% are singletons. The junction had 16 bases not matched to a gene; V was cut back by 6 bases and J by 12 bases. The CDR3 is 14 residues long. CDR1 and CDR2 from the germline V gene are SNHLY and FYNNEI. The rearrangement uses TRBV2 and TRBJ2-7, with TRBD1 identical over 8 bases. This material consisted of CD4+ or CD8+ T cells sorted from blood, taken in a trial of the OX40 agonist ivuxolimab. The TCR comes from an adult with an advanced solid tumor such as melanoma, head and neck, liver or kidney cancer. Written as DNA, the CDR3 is TGTGCCAGCAGGGGGGCGGGACAGGATGCTCGAGCGTACTTC. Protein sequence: CASRGAGQDARAYF.